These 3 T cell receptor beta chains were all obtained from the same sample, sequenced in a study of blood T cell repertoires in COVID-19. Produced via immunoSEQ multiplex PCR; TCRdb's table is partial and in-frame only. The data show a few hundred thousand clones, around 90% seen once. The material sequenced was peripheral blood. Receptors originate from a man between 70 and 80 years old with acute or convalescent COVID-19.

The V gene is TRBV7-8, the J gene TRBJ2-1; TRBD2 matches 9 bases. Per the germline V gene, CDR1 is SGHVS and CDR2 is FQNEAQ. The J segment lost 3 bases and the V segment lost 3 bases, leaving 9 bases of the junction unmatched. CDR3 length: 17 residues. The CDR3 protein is CASSFTTGLAIYNEQFF. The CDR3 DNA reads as TGTGCCAGCAGCTTTACCACGGGACTAGCCATCTACAATGAGCAGTTCTTC.

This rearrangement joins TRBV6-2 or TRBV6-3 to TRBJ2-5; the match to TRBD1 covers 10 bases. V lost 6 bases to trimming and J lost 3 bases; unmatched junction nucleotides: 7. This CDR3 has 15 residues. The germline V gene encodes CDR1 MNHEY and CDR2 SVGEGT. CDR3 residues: CASSQGQGREETQYF. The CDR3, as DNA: TGTGCCAGCAGCCAGGGACAGGGGAGGGAAGAGACCCAGTACTTC.

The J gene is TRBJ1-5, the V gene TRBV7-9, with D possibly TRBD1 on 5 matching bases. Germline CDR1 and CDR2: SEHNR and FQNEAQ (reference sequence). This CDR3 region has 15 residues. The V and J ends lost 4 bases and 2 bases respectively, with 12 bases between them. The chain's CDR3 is CASSSPGHGNQPQHF. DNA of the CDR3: TGTGCCAGCAGCTCCCCAGGACATGGCAATCAGCCCCAGCATTTT.